Presented here are 5 T cell receptor beta chains from one specimen sequenced in a study of blood T cell repertoires in COVID-19. Libraries were prepared by immunoSEQ multiplex PCR; TCRdb keeps only in-frame clonotypes and omits some of them. The sample contains some 360,000 clones, around nine tenths of which appear only once. Sequencing was carried out using PBMCs or T cells enriched from blood (not recorded which). These receptor sequences come from a woman aged 25 to 45 who had been exposed to COVID-19.

The chain is built from TRBV30 and TRBJ1-1; 9 bases fit TRBD1. Germline CDR1 reads GTSNPN; CDR2 reads SVGIG (reference sequence). The CDR3 is 13 residues long. The V segment lost 2 bases and the J segment 5 bases; nucleotides outside the gene matches: 3. The CDR3 reads CAWSTGGRTEAFF. The CDR3 DNA reads TGTGCCTGGAGTACAGGGGGCAGGACTGAAGCTTTCTTT. The variable domain in full, completed from reference TRBV30 and TRBJ1-1, reads SQTIHQWPATLVQPVGSPLSLECTVEGTSNPNLYWYRQAAGRGLQLLFYSVGIGQISSEVPQNLSASRPQDRQFILSSKKLLLSDSGFYLCAWSTGGRTEAFFGQGTRLTVV.

The V call is TRBV19, the J call TRBJ2-7; no clear D gene. This CDR3 region has 16 residues. Germline-derived CDR1 and CDR2 are LNHDA and SQIVND (reference sequence). With 0 bases removed from V and 0 bases from J, the gap between germline ends came to 12 bases. The CDR3: CASSIDWQASSYEQYF. The CDR3 bases are TGTGCCAGTAGTATAGATTGGCAGGCGAGCTCCTACGAGCAGTACTTC.

This clone was recorded a few times. The gene calls are TRBV14 and TRBJ1-3; 8 bases align to TRBD1. This CDR3 spans 14 amino acids. V lost 4 bases, J lost 3 bases, and 2 bases stayed unmatched. Germline V lookup: CDR1 SGHDN, CDR2 FVKESK. The CDR3 spells CASSRTGGGNTIYF. Here the CDR3 DNA reads TGTGCCAGCAGCCGAACAGGGGGTGGAAACACCATATATTTT.

The V call is TRBV19, the J call TRBJ2-7, with a possible D match to TRBD2 (6 bases). The CDR3 length is 14 residues. Germline V gene sequence: CDR1 LNHDA, CDR2 SQIVND (reference sequence). Trimming took 5 bases from V and 2 from J, leaving 13 bases between them. Here the CDR3 reads CASSGKTRPYEQYF. In nucleotides, the CDR3 is TGTGCCAGTAGTGGAAAGACTAGACCCTACGAGCAGTACTTC. The complete variable domain, with remaining parts taken from reference TRBV19 and TRBJ2-7, reads DGGITQSPKYLFRKEGQNVTLSCEQNLNHDAMYWYRQDPGQGLRLIYYSQIVNDFQKGDIAEGYSVSREKKESFPLTVTSAQKNPTAFYLCASSGKTRPYEQYFGPGTRLTVT.

This chain links TRBV7-9 with TRBJ2-3; D is unresolved. The germline CDR1 and CDR2 sequences are SEHNR and FQNEAQ (reference sequence). The V and J ends lost 7 bases and 2 bases respectively, with 16 bases between them. The CDR3 length is 15 residues. CDR3 in DNA: TGTGCCAGCACCCCTACAGAGTCGTTCACAGATACGCAGTATTTT. It translates to CASTPTESFTDTQYF.